The next 15 T cell receptor beta chains were all read from a single sample in a study of Ad26.COV2.S vaccination and SARS-CoV-2 variants. Treatment here: approximately 18 received Ad26.COV2.S at low or high dose, single or two shots; about 5 received placebo; per-sample allocation not given. Samples came from day 63 after the first vaccine or placebo injection. Clones were read by immunoSEQ multiplex PCR, and TCRdb kept only the in-frame ones, dropping some. Among about 400,000 clones listed, around 89% were seen once. Specimen: peripheral blood, collected in a trial of Ad26.COV2.S vaccine versus placebo. These receptors all come from a person aged 18-65 years who received the Ad26.COV2.S COVID-19 vaccine or a placebo.

The V and J genes are TRBV27 and TRBJ2-7, with 12 bases fitting TRBD1. V was clipped by 7 bases and J by 3 bases; unmatched bases: 7. CDR1 is MNHEY, CDR2 SMNVEV, per germline (reference sequence). This CDR3 has 15 residues. CDR3 bases: TGTGCCAGCACTTATGGGACAGGGGGCGTCTACGAGCAGTACTTC. Protein product: CASTYGTGGVYEQYF.

Concerning this clone itself: This sample includes further DNA sequences coding for the same CDR3. V usage is TRBV12-5 and J usage is TRBJ2-7; unclear D gene. CDR3 length: 11 residues. Trimming removed 3 bases from V and 3 bases from J, with 3 bases in between. Germline CDR1 is LGHNT and CDR2 is FRNRAP. Here the CDR3 reads CASGLLYEQYF. The DNA of the CDR3 is TGTGCTAGTGGTTTACTCTACGAGCAGTACTTC.

J is TRBJ2-1 and V is TRBV27, with D possibly matching TRBD1 (6 bases). The CDR3 runs to 11 residues. The germline V and J ends were trimmed by 5 bases and 8 bases, with 7 bases remaining between them. CDR1 and CDR2 (germline): MNHEY, SMNVEV (reference sequence). CDR3 sequence (DNA): TGTGCCAGCAGTGGGGGCTATGAGCAGTTCTTC. Translated: CASSGGYEQFF.

CDR3 sequence reads: CASSDESGLADYNEQFF. The CDR3 nucleotides read TGTGCCAGCAGTGACGAATCGGGACTAGCGGACTACAATGAGCAGTTCTTC. This rearrangement joins TRBV6-1 to TRBJ2-1, with TRBD2 identical over 11 bases. The CDR3 extends over 17 amino acids. Trimming took 3 bases from V and 3 from J; bases not matched to a gene: 7. Germline lookup yields CDR1 MNHNS and CDR2 SASEGT.

This chain links TRBV5-6 with TRBJ1-1, with TRBD1 matching 10 bases. V gave up 1 base and J gave up 7 bases; unmatched junction bases: 7. This CDR3 comprises 15 residues. The V gene's germline CDR1 is SGHDT and CDR2 YYEEEE. CDR3 in DNA: TGTGCCAGCAGCTTGCCGGGACAGGGGTTAAGTGAAGCTTTCTTT. As protein: CASSLPGQGLSEAFF.

The chain joins TRBV14 to TRBJ2-3, with TRBD1 matching 10 bases. After removal of 4 bases from V and 9 bases from J, the junction contained 13 bases not matched to a gene. The CDR3 spans 16 residues. Germline values: CDR1 SGHDN, CDR2 FVKESK. CDR3 region: CASSLTGGASGETQYF. The CDR3 coding sequence is TGTGCCAGCAGCCTGACAGGGGGCGCATCTGGGGAAACGCAGTATTTT.

V usage is TRBV6-6 and J usage is TRBJ2-6; 8 nucleotides match TRBD1. The trim removed 5 bases at V and 3 bases at J, leaving 6 bases unmatched. The CDR3 runs 16 residues. The germline CDR1 and CDR2 sequences are MNHNY and SVGAGI (reference sequence). The CDR3 here is CASSRQTGGGANVLTF. CDR3 DNA sequence: TGTGCCAGCAGTCGCCAAACAGGGGGTGGGGCCAACGTCCTGACTTTC.

This rearrangement joins TRBV7-8 to TRBJ2-7; perhaps TRBD2 as D (5 bases). This CDR3 is 15 amino acids long. V was clipped by 4 bases and J by 2 bases, with 15 bases between them. Germline V lookup: CDR1 SGHVS, CDR2 FQNEAQ. In DNA form, the CDR3 reads TGTGCCAGCAGCTCCCCTTGGCGGGTTCCCTACGAGCAGTACTTC. Translating gives CASSSPWRVPYEQYF.

This clone was detected a few times. The V gene is TRBV5-1, the J gene TRBJ2-1; TRBD2 might be the D (6 bases). The CDR3 runs to 17 residues. V was shortened by 0 bases and J by 2 bases, with 15 bases between the two germline ends. Germline CDR1 and CDR2: SGHRS and YFSETQ. The CDR3 reads CASSLVYRETPYNEQFF. The CDR3, as DNA: TGCGCCAGCAGCTTGGTCTACCGGGAGACGCCCTACAATGAGCAGTTCTTC. The whole variable domain, filled in from reference TRBV5-1 and TRBJ2-1, reads KAGVTQTPRYLIKTRGQQVTLSCSPISGHRSVSWYQQTPGQGLQFLFEYFSETQRNKGNFPGRFSGRQFSNSRSEMNVSTLELGDSALYLCASSLVYRETPYNEQFFGPGTRLTVL.

This chain uses TRBV6-5 with TRBJ2-3, with a weak D call TRBD2 (6 bases). V lost 3 bases to trimming and J lost 3 bases, with 10 bases between them. CDR1 and CDR2 from the germline V gene are MNHEY and SVGAGI. The CDR3 spans 14 residues. CDR3 nucleotides: TGTGCCAGCAGTTATCGAGGGAGGACAGATACGCAGTATTTT. It translates to CASSYRGRTDTQYF.

This chain links TRBV28 with TRBJ2-7; no clear D gene. The V and J ends lost 6 bases and 4 bases respectively, with 13 bases between them. Germline values: CDR1 MDHEN, CDR2 SYDVKM. CDR3 length: 13 residues. DNA for the CDR3: TGTGCCAGCAGCGGGTCCGGACGGTACGAGCAGTACTTC. This codes for CASSGSGRYEQYF. Looking up the rest from reference TRBV28 and TRBJ2-7 gives the full variable domain: DVKVTQSSRYLVKRTGEKVFLECVQDMDHENMFWYRQDPGLGLRLIYFSYDVKMKEKGDIPEGYSVSREKKERFSLILESASTNQTSMYLCASSGSGRYEQYFGPGTRLTVT.

This chain connects TRBV5-1 to TRBJ1-2; TRBD1 matches 8 bases. Germline V gene data show CDR1 as SGHRS and CDR2 as YFSETQ. After removal of 4 bases from V and 0 bases from J, the junction contained 5 bases not matched to a gene. This CDR3 has 15 residues. The CDR3, as DNA: TGCGCCAGCAGCCTAGGGACAGGAGCTAACTATGGCTACACCTTC. Its translation: CASSLGTGANYGYTF.

The chain uses TRBV3-1 (or the pseudogene TRBV3-2) and TRBJ2-1; the match to TRBD2 covers 11 bases. The ends lost 4 bases at V and 11 bases at J; junction bases unmatched: 10. Germline values: CDR1 LGHDT, CDR2 YNNKEL (reference sequence). This CDR3 comprises 15 residues. CDR3 bases: TGTGCCAGCAGCCCCTTCGGTAGCGGGAGGGCCAAGCAGTTCTTC. Protein product: CASSPFGSGRAKQFF.

This clone was counted between two and nine times. The V and J genes are TRBV18 and TRBJ2-7; 7 nucleotides agree with TRBD2. The CDR3 spans 13 residues. V gave up 8 bases and J gave up 2 bases; unmatched junction bases: 6. In germline, CDR1 is KGHSH, CDR2 LQKENI. The CDR3 here is CASHGLGAYEQYF. The DNA of the CDR3 is TGTGCCAGCCACGGACTAGGGGCCTACGAGCAGTACTTC.

This clone was seen once. This rearrangement joins TRBV19 to TRBJ2-2; D is possibly TRBD2 (6 bases). The CDR3 loop spans 15 amino acids. Deletions cut 1 base from V and 4 bases from J, with 10 bases between. Looked up from germline, CDR1 is LNHDA and CDR2 is SQIVND (reference sequence). Here the CDR3 reads CASSIGLASTGELFF. The CDR3 DNA reads as TGTGCCAGTAGTATAGGCCTAGCGAGCACCGGGGAGCTGTTTTTT.